This T cell receptor (beta chain) was observed in a study of T cells in Graves' hyperthyroidism and ophthalmopathy. Study results and caveats: In the blood, most expanded thyroid clonotypes above 0.001 appeared as well.

The trim removed 8 bases at V and 2 bases at J, leaving 9 bases unmatched. The CDR3 length is 14 residues. The V gene's germline CDR1 is SNHLY and CDR2 FYNNEI. The CDR3 regions of TCR beta were amplified from RNA transcripts. When the TCR CDR3 underwent first-round RT-PCR, the HTBI primer set was used. A single record per CDR3 protein comes from TCRdb applying MiXCR to the multiplex PCR reads. Altogether roughly 630,000 distinct CDR3 sequences are present, approximately 14% being singletons, with the ten largest covering about 7%. This clonotype was detected ten times or more. What it recognizes is unknown.

Sequenced input: blood. The rearrangement uses TRBV2 and TRBJ2-7; 7 bases are shared with TRBD2. This receptor was taken from a woman in her thirties with Graves' hyperthyroidism. In nucleotides, the CDR3 is TGTGCCAGCCGACCACGGGAGGTAACCTACGAGCAGTACTTC. It encodes CASRPREVTYEQYF.